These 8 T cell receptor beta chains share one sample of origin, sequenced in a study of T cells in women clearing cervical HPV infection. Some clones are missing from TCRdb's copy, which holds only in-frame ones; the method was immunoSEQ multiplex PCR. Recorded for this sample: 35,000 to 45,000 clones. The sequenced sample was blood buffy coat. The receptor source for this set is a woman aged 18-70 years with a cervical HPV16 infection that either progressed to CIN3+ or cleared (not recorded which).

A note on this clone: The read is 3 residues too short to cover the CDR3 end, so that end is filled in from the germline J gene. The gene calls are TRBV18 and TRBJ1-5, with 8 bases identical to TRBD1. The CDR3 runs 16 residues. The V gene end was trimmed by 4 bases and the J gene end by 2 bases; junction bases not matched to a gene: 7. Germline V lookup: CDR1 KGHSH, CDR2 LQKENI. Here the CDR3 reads CASSLDRDIGNQPQHF. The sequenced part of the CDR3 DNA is TGTGCCAGCTCACTGGACAGGGACATAGGCAATCAGCCC.

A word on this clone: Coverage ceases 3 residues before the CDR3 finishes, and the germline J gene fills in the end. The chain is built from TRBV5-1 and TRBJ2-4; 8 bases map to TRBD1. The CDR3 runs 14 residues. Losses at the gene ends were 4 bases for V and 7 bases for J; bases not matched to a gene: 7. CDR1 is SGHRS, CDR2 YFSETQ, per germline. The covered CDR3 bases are TGCGCCAGCAGCGCCACGACAGGGGAGAACATT. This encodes CASSATTGENI. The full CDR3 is CASSATTGENIQYF.

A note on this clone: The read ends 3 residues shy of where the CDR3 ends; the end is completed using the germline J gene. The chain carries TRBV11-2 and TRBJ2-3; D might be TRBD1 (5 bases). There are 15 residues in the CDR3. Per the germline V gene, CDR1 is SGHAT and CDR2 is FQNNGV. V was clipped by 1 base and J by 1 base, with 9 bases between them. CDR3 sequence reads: CASSLGGAGTDTQYF. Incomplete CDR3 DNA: TGTGCCAGCAGCTTAGGGGGCGCAGGCACAGATACG.

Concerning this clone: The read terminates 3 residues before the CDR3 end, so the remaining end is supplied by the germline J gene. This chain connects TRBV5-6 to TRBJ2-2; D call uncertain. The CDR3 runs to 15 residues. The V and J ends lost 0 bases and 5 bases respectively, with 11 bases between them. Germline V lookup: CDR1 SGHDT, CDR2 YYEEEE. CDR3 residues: CASSLGARRTGELFF. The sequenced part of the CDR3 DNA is TGTGCCAGCAGCTTGGGGGCGCGCCGAACCGGGGAG.

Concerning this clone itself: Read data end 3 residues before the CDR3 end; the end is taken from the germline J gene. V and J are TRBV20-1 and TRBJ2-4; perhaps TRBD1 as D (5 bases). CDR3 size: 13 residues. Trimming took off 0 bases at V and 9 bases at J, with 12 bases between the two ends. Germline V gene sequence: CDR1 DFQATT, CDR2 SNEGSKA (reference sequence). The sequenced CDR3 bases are TGCAGTGCTAGAGAGAGGTCCAGGGCCATT. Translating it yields CSARERSRAI. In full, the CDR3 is CSARERSRAIQYF.

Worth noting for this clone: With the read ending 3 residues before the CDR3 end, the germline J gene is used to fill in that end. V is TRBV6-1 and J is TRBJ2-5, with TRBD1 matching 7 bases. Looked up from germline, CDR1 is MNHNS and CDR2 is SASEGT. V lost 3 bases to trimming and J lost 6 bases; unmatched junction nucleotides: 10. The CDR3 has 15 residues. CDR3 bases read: TGTGCCAGCAGTGAGCACGACAGGGTGTGGAAGACC. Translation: CASSEHDRVWKT. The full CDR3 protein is CASSEHDRVWKTQYF.

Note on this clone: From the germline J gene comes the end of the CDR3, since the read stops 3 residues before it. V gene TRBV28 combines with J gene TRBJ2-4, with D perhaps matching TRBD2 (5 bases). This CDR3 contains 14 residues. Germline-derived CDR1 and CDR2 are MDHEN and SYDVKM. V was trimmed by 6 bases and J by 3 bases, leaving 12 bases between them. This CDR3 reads CASSPAGDKNIQYF. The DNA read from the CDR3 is TGTGCCAGCAGCCCTGCGGGCGACAAAAACATT.

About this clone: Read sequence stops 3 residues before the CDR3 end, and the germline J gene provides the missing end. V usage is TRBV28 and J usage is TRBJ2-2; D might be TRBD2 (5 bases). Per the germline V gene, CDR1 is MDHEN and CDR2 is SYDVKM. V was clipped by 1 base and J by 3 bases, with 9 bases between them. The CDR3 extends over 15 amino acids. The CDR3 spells CASSLSGRDTGELFF. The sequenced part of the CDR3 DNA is TGTGCCAGCAGTTTATCCGGGCGGGACACCGGGGAG.